Below are 26 T cell receptor beta chains sequenced from a single sample in a study of T cell changes during pregnancy in multiple sclerosis. The assay was immunoSEQ multiplex PCR, and TCRdb's table has in-frame clones only and misses some. The repertoire consists of about 80,000 clones, with 90% to 95% occurring once and the leading ten covering 1.4%. Specimen: peripheral blood, collected before pregnancy. These receptors all stem from a female donor with multiple sclerosis, enrolled in a pregnancy study.

The chain links TRBV18 to TRBJ2-7; 11 nucleotides match TRBD1. The germline V gene encodes CDR1 KGHSH and CDR2 LQKENI. The V gene end was trimmed by 6 bases and the J gene end by 7 bases; junction bases not matched to a gene: 8. This CDR3 contains 14 residues. The CDR3 loop reads CASSLGTGGREQYF. The CDR3 DNA follows: TGTGCCAGCTCCCTCGGGACAGGGGGTCGAGAGCAGTACTTC. Complete variable domain (other parts from reference TRBV18 and TRBJ2-7): NAGVMQNPRHLVRRRGQEARLRCSPMKGHSHVYWYRQLPEEGLKFMVYLQKENIIDESGMPKERFSAEFPKEGPSILRIQQVVRGDSAAYFCASSLGTGGREQYFGPGTRLTVT.

This clone has just one count. This chain links TRBV5-8 with TRBJ2-6; 7 nucleotides agree with TRBD1. The germline gives CDR1 SGHTS, CDR2 YDEGEE. V lost 3 bases, J lost 0 bases, and 0 bases stayed unmatched. This CDR3 has 15 amino acids. DNA for the CDR3: TGTGCCAGCAGCTGGGACAGCTCTGGGGCCAACGTCCTGACTTTC. Amino acid sequence: CASSWDSSGANVLTF.

The chain links TRBV9 to TRBJ2-7, with D perhaps TRBD2 (5 bases). The CDR3 length is 17 residues. CDR1 and CDR2 (germline): SGDLS, YYNGEE. V was clipped by 3 bases and J by 2 bases, with 21 bases between them. CDR3 sequence reads: CASSAGKDSSTPYEQYF. The CDR3 DNA is TGTGCCAGCAGCGCAGGCAAGGACTCATCGACCCCCTACGAGCAGTACTTC.

The chain couples TRBV27 to TRBJ1-3, with 8 bases matching TRBD1. The CDR3 runs to 15 residues. After removal of 6 bases from V and 2 bases from J, the junction contained 6 bases not matched to a gene. The V gene's germline CDR1 is MNHEY and CDR2 SMNVEV (reference sequence). CDR3 bases: TGTGCCAGCAGCTCTACGACAGGGGCTGGAAACACCATATATTTT. Protein product: CASSSTTGAGNTIYF.

This rearrangement joins TRBV4-1 to TRBJ1-4; 8 positions agree with TRBD1. V trimming: 0 bases; J trimming: 3 bases; junction bases outside the gene matches: 3. Germline V gives CDR1 MGHRA, CDR2 YSYEKL. This CDR3 is built from 16 residues. The CDR3 reads CASSQEDRAANEKLFF. CDR3 nucleotides: TGCGCCAGCAGCCAAGAGGACAGGGCAGCTAATGAAAAACTGTTTTTT.

The V call is TRBV13, the J call TRBJ2-1; tentatively, D is TRBD2 (6 bases). The CDR3 length is 14 residues. Germline V lookup: CDR1 PRHDT, CDR2 FYEKMQ (reference sequence). V was pared by 5 bases and J by 6 bases, with 14 bases between. CDR3 loop: CASSPRLEGNEQFF. CDR3 bases: TGTGCCAGCAGCCCTCGCCTGGAGGGCAATGAGCAGTTCTTC.

The CDR3 reads CASSPWGGNSNQPQHF. The CDR3 nucleotides read TGTGCCAGCAGCCCTTGGGGGGGAAATAGCAATCAGCCCCAGCATTTT. The chain combines TRBV7-9 with TRBJ1-5; TRBD1 might be the D (5 bases). The CDR3 totals 16 residues. The V gene lost 5 bases and the J gene lost 0 bases, with 14 bases spanning the gap. Germline CDR1 and CDR2: SEHNR and FQNEAQ (reference sequence).

The genes are TRBV20-1 and TRBJ1-1; D unresolved. The CDR3 is 11 residues long. The V and J ends lost 3 bases and 11 bases respectively, with 13 bases between them. CDR1 DFQATT and CDR2 SNEGSKA come from the germline V gene (reference sequence). This chain's CDR3 is CSASGGPGAFF. CDR3 in DNA: TGCAGTGCTAGTGGAGGGCCGGGGGCTTTCTTT.

This chain joins TRBV11-2 and TRBJ2-6, with 7 nucleotides matching TRBD2. Germline-derived CDR1 and CDR2 are SGHAT and FQNNGV. Trimming took 1 base from V and 0 from J; bases not matched to a gene: 6. The CDR3 loop spans 18 amino acids. The CDR3 is CASSLAGGPISGANVLTF. The CDR3 coding sequence is TGTGCCAGCAGCTTAGCGGGGGGACCTATCTCTGGGGCCAACGTCCTGACTTTC.

The chain joins TRBV2 to TRBJ2-7; 11 nucleotides agree with TRBD1. This CDR3 comprises 14 residues. Germline V gene lookup returns CDR1 SNHLY and CDR2 FYNNEI. The junction had 6 bases not matched to a gene; V was cut back by 5 bases and J by 6 bases. The CDR3 nucleotides read TGTGCCAGCAGTATCGGACAGGGGGCCTTCGAGCAGTACTTC. It encodes CASSIGQGAFEQYF.

This chain connects TRBV5-5 to TRBJ2-3, with D hard to call. Germline V gene data show CDR1 as SGHKS and CDR2 as YYEKEE (reference sequence). The V end lost 7 bases, the J end lost 4 bases, and 13 bases lay between the germline ends. The length of the CDR3 is 13 residues. This CDR3 is CASGSWASDTQYF. The CDR3, as DNA: TGTGCCAGCGGTAGTTGGGCATCAGATACGCAGTATTTT.

The genes are TRBV4-1 and TRBJ2-7, with D perhaps matching TRBD2 (7 bases). CDR1 is MGHRA and CDR2 is YSYEKL in the germline V gene. Trimming shortened V by 1 base and J by 2 bases, and 9 bases separated the two germline ends. CDR3 length equals 14 residues. The CDR3 DNA sequence: TGCGCCAGCAGCCAAGGGCGGGGGCCCTACGAGCAGTACTTC. Translated: CASSQGRGPYEQYF.

V is TRBV27 and J is TRBJ1-2, with TRBD1 matching over 7 bases. The ends lost 4 bases at V and 4 bases at J; junction bases unmatched: 0. The CDR3 sequence is 12 residues long. Germline V gene data show CDR1 as MNHEY and CDR2 as SMNVEV (reference sequence). The CDR3 loop is CASSSGGYGYTF. CDR3 nucleotides: TGTGCCAGCAGTTCAGGGGGCTATGGCTACACCTTC.

This chain connects TRBV6-1 to TRBJ1-1; TRBD1 matches 8 bases. The CDR3 is made up of 14 amino acids. V was clipped by 4 bases and J by 7 bases; unmatched bases: 8. CDR1 MNHNS and CDR2 SASEGT come from the germline V gene. DNA for the CDR3: TGTGCCAGCAGTGGACAGGGGCCCTTTAATGAAGCTTTCTTT. Translation: CASSGQGPFNEAFF.

The chain combines TRBV10-1 with TRBJ2-7; the match to TRBD1 covers 8 bases. This CDR3 region has 15 residues. V lost 7 bases and J lost 3; bases outside the gene matches: 11. Germline values: CDR1 WNHNN, CDR2 SYGVQD (reference sequence). The CDR3 nucleotides are TGCGCCAGCACCCCCGGGACAGGTGATTTCTACGAGCAGTACTTC. The encoded protein is CASTPGTGDFYEQYF.

A note on this clone: The junction and the germline gene differ at one end; a read error may be behind it. The J gene is TRBJ2-3, the V gene TRBV7-7; tentative D call: TRBD1 (6 bases). CDR3 length equals 14 residues. Germline V lookup: CDR1 SSHAT, CDR2 FNYEAQ (reference sequence). The CDR3 region has the DNA TGTGCTAGCAGCCTCTATGAGGGGGCAGATACGCAGTATTTT. As protein: CASSLYEGADTQYF. The whole variable domain, remainder taken from reference TRBV7-7 and TRBJ2-3, is GAGVSQSPRYKVTKRGQDVTLRCDPISSHATLYWYQQALGQGPEFLTYFNYEAQPDKSGLPSDRFSAERPEGSISTLTIQRTEQRDSAMYRCASSLYEGADTQYFGPGTRLTVL.

The genes are TRBV4-1 and TRBJ2-3; 13 nucleotides align to TRBD2. CDR3 length: 16 amino acids. Germline V CDR1 and CDR2: MGHRA, YSYEKL. The V gene end was trimmed by 2 bases and the J gene end by 9 bases; junction bases not matched to a gene: 8. DNA for the CDR3: TGCGCCAGCAGCCAACTAACTAGCGGGGGGGCCCCGACGCAGTATTTT. Translation: CASSQLTSGGAPTQYF.

The chain couples TRBV7-2 to TRBJ1-2; possible D gene TRBD1, 5 bases. This CDR3 spans 14 amino acids. Trimming removed 5 bases at V and 5 bases at J, with 15 bases between. Germline values: CDR1 SGHTA, CDR2 FQGNSA. The CDR3 region is CASSPPGLVYGYTF. CDR3 DNA sequence: TGTGCCAGCAGCCCCCCAGGGCTAGTTTATGGCTACACCTTC.

The V call is TRBV5-8, the J call TRBJ1-2; TRBD1 aligns across 7 bases. V was clipped by 1 base and J by 5 bases; unmatched bases: 5. There are 14 residues in the CDR3. The germline V gene has CDR1 SGHTS and CDR2 YDEGEE. Here the CDR3 DNA reads TGTGCCAGCAGCTTGAAACAGGGGTCATATGGCTACACCTTC. Protein product: CASSLKQGSYGYTF.

This clone came up once. The CDR3 nucleotides read TGCGCCAGCAGAGGGATACTAGCGGGGGCCTACGAGCAGTACTTC. Translating it yields CASRGILAGAYEQYF. The rearrangement joins TRBV10-2 to TRBJ2-7, with 11 bases that match TRBD2. From germline, CDR1 is WSHSY and CDR2 SAAADI. The CDR3 is 15 residues long. The junction had 6 bases not matched to a gene; V was cut back by 6 bases and J by 2 bases.

This chain uses TRBV18 with TRBJ2-1, with D possibly matching TRBD1 (6 bases). From germline, CDR1 is KGHSH and CDR2 LQKENI. The CDR3 runs 15 residues. Trimming took off 0 bases at V and 4 bases at J, with 10 bases between the two ends. In DNA form, the CDR3 reads TGTGCCAGCTCACCACCAGAGGACAGTTACAATGAGCAGTTCTTC. It specifies CASSPPEDSYNEQFF.

The chain links TRBV10-3 to TRBJ2-1, with TRBD1 matching over 7 bases. This CDR3 contains 14 residues. After removal of 6 bases from V and 6 bases from J, the junction contained 8 bases not matched to a gene. Per the germline V gene, CDR1 is ENHRY and CDR2 is SYGVKD. CDR3 in amino acids: CAISSRDSLNEQFF. The CDR3 coding sequence is TGTGCCATCAGCTCCCGGGACAGCCTCAATGAGCAGTTCTTC.

V is TRBV6-6 and J is TRBJ2-7, with a tentative D call TRBD1 (7 bases). The CDR3 spans 15 residues. V lost 6 bases and J 2 bases, leaving 17 bases between the germline ends. The germline CDR1 and CDR2 sequences are MNHNY and SVGAGI (reference sequence). This CDR3 reads CASSRGVEGAYEQYF. In nucleotides, the CDR3 is TGTGCCAGCAGCAGGGGGGTGGAAGGGGCCTACGAGCAGTACTTC.

The V call is TRBV25-1, the J call TRBJ1-4; D call uncertain. Germline V lookup: CDR1 MGHDK, CDR2 SYGVNS. V lost 3 bases to trimming and J lost 0 bases, with 5 bases between them. The CDR3 is 14 residues long. CDR3 loop: CASSDGATNEKLFF. Here the CDR3 DNA reads TGTGCCAGCAGTGACGGTGCAACTAATGAAAAACTGTTTTTT.

This sequence joins TRBV5-1 and TRBJ2-1, with 7 bases fitting TRBD1. The germline gives CDR1 SGHRS, CDR2 YFSETQ. J was trimmed by 5 bases and V by 3 bases; bases with no gene match: 11. The CDR3 totals 16 residues. The DNA for the CDR3 is TGCGCCAGCAGCTCAAACAACCGGGACAGAAACAATGAGCAGTTCTTC. Translation: CASSSNNRDRNNEQFF.

This chain joins TRBV12-5 and TRBJ1-1; TRBD1 aligns across 7 bases. This CDR3 region has 15 residues. Per germline, CDR1 LGHNT and CDR2 FRNRAP. V was pared by 3 bases and J by 2 bases, with 6 bases of the junction left unmatched. CDR3 sequence: CASGFPGQINTEAFF. In DNA form, the CDR3 reads TGTGCTAGTGGTTTCCCGGGACAGATAAACACTGAAGCTTTCTTT. Filled out from reference TRBV12-5 and TRBJ1-1, the complete variable domain reads DARVTQTPRHKVTEMGQEVTMRCQPILGHNTVFWYRQTMMQGLELLAYFRNRAPLDDSGMPKDRFSAEMPDATLATLKIQPSEPRDSAVYFCASGFPGQINTEAFFGQGTRLTVV.